Sequencing of this T cell receptor beta chain was carried out in a study of cytomegalovirus exposure and HLA in healthy donors. Study-level background: There were around 100 million unique TCR beta sequences, drawn from 150 million to 200 million T cells, in an earlier analysis. Of the donors genotyped, a few hundred in all, about 80% fell in the Caucasian-associated ancestry cluster.

The table lists this clone with a count of one. It was with 60 Vbeta and 13 Jbeta primers that the PCR ran. Here immunoSEQ multiplex PCR was the method, and the copy in TCRdb shows in-frame clones only, minus some. Of some 100,000 clones listed, about 72% are singletons. There are 15 residues in the CDR3. Trimming removed 5 bases from V and 3 bases from J; junction bases left unmatched: 6. Germline CDR1 reads MDHEN; CDR2 reads SYDVKM. The sequencing input was PBMCs. The clonotype originates from a man between 50 and 59 years old in good health and CMV-seropositive. This chain connects TRBV28 to TRBJ2-7; TRBD2 matches at 11 bases. The CDR3 protein is CASSRGGTSGYEQYF. CDR3 nucleotides: TGTGCCAGCAGTCGCGGGGGGACTAGCGGCTACGAGCAGTACTTC.